A selection of T cell receptor beta chains follows, all from one sample in a study of blood T cell repertoires in COVID-19. The repertoire was sequenced with immunoSEQ multiplex PCR; TCRdb's copy has only in-frame clones and lacks some. The data show roughly 270,000 clones, around 83% seen once. Sequencing was performed on PBMCs or T cells enriched from blood (not recorded which). These receptors were taken from a man in his forties who had been exposed to COVID-19. Both conserved end residues are part of each CDR3. The order of the fields is D gene, V gene, clone size, J gene, CDR3 DNA, CDR3 protein. A D gene is named only where the DNA matches it firmly. The listing skips clone size in some rows; elsewhere it reads once, few, many or a size class.

NA	TRBV7-9	few	TRBJ1-6	TGTGCCAGCAGCTTAGATCTCGAGGGTAATTCACCCCTCCACTTT	CASSLDLEGNSPLHF
TRBD1	TRBV6-5	NA	TRBJ1-1	TGTGCCACCAAATCCGAACAGGGGGGTTTTACTGAAGCTTTCTTT	CATKSEQGGFTEAFF
NA	TRBV7-3	NA	TRBJ2-5	TGTGCCAGCAGCCCGACCCGTAGTGGGAGGGAGACCCAGTACTTC	CASSPTRSGRETQYF
NA	TRBV11-2	few	TRBJ2-1	TGTGCCAGCAGCTCACGGGAGAGGGAGAATGAGCAGTTCTTC	CASSSRERENEQFF
NA	TRBV2	NA	TRBJ1-6	TGTGCCAGCGGACAACAGGGTGTTAATTCACCCCTCCACTTT	CASGQQGVNSPLHF
NA	TRBV5-1	NA	TRBJ1-6	TGCGCCAGTAACCGGGAGCCACATAATTCACCCCTCCACTTT	CASNREPHNSPLHF
NA	TRBV25-1	NA	TRBJ2-3	TGTGCCAGCAGTAAAGGTCGGGAGAGCGATACGCAGTATTTT	CASSKGRESDTQYF
NA	TRBV4-1	NA	TRBJ2-7	TGCGCCAGCAGCCAGTATCCCCGGTGGAGTATCTACGAGCAGTACTTC	CASSQYPRWSIYEQYF
TRBD1	TRBV19	NA	TRBJ2-7	TGTGCCAGTAGTATGTACGGGACAGGGGGACCCTACGAGCAGTACTTC	CASSMYGTGGPYEQYF
NA	TRBV3-1/TRBV3-2	NA	TRBJ1-1	TGTGCCAGCGGCACCGGGACACGAGAAGCTTTCTTT	CASGTGTREAFF
NA	TRBV11-2	NA	TRBJ1-3	TGTGCCAGCAGCTTAACAGACACTGGAAACACCATATATTTT	CASSLTDTGNTIYF
TRBD2	TRBV4-1	NA	TRBJ2-5	TGCGCCAGCAGCCAAGGGACTAGCGGGAGTCATGAGACCCAGTACTTC	CASSQGTSGSHETQYF
TRBD2	TRBV15	NA	TRBJ2-1	TGTGCCTCGGGGGCGGGAGGGGGGCCCTACAATGAGCAGTTCTTC	CASGAGGGPYNEQFF
NA	TRBV5-6	once	TRBJ2-5	TGTGCCAGCAGCTCTACTAGTTTCGCGACCCAGTACTTC	CASSSTSFATQYF
TRBD2	TRBV4-1	NA	TRBJ2-3	TGCGCCAGCAGCCATGGACTAGCGGGAGTCATAGCAGATACGCAGTATTTT	CASSHGLAGVIADTQYF
TRBD1	TRBV5-1	once	TRBJ1-3	TGCGCCAGCAGCAGAAGGGGGCTGGGAAACACCATATATTTT	CASSRRGLGNTIYF
TRBD1	TRBV3-1/TRBV3-2	NA	TRBJ1-2	TGTGCCAGCAGCCAAGCCCCCGGGACAGGGGATGGCTACACCTTC	CASSQAPGTGDGYTF
NA	TRBV5-1	NA	TRBJ2-7	TGCGCCAGCAGCTCGGGGTACCACGCGAGTGAGCAGTACTTC	CASSSGYHASEQYF
NA	TRBV29-1	NA	TRBJ1-1	TGCAGCGTTGCCTTTGGTATGAGGGCGGGGACTGAAGCTTTCTTT	CSVAFGMRAGTEAFF
TRBD1	TRBV9	once	TRBJ2-3	TGTGCCAGACGAAGTCAGGACAGGAGCACAGATACGCAGTATTTT	CARRSQDRSTDTQYF
NA	TRBV12-5	NA	TRBJ1-1	TGTGCTAGTTCTACACGACAGGATAAGAACACTGAAGCTTTCTTT	CASSTRQDKNTEAFF
NA	TRBV29-1	NA	TRBJ1-2	TGCAGCGGGTGGGGCGGGGGTGGCTACACCTTC	CSGWGGGGYTF
TRBD1	TRBV30	NA	TRBJ1-3	TGTGCCTGGAGTGTCTCAGGGGGAGGAAACACCATATATTTT	CAWSVSGGGNTIYF
TRBD2	TRBV3-1/TRBV3-2	few	TRBJ2-7	TGTGCCAGCAGCCACAGCGGGAGAGGCCCTAACTCCTACGAGCAGTACTTC	CASSHSGRGPNSYEQYF
NA	TRBV19	NA	TRBJ1-2	TGTGCCAGTAGTAGGGCCTATGGCTACACCTTC	CASSRAYGYTF
TRBD2	TRBV11-3	NA	TRBJ2-1	TGTGCCAGCAGCGAGGGGGGGCCTAGCGGGAAGCAGCAGTTCTTC	CASSEGGPSGKQQFF
NA	TRBV12-5	NA	TRBJ1-5	TGTGCTAGTCAGGCACCCGGATATCAGCCCCAGCATTTT	CASQAPGYQPQHF
NA	TRBV29-1	NA	TRBJ2-2	TGCAGCGTTTCCCTTCCCACCGGGGAGCTGTTTTTT	CSVSLPTGELFF
NA	TRBV5-4	NA	TRBJ1-6	TGTGCCAGCAGCTTCCCGACAGGTCGGGGATCACCCCTCCACTTT	CASSFPTGRGSPLHF
NA	TRBV28	NA	TRBJ1-6	TGTGCCAGCAGTTTAGCGGGTTCCCAGAGCTCCTATAATTCACCCCTCCACTTT	CASSLAGSQSSYNSPLHF
NA	TRBV5-1	NA	TRBJ1-3	TGCGCCAGCAGCTCGTCAGGGGTTGGAAACACCATATATTTT	CASSSSGVGNTIYF
TRBD1	TRBV7-9	NA	TRBJ1-1	TGTGCCAGCAGCTTATATATCGGACAGGCGGCCACTGAAGCTTTCTTT	CASSLYIGQAATEAFF
NA	TRBV5-3	many	TRBJ2-3	TGTGCCAGAAGGGAGAGTAACCCAGATACGCAGTATTTT	CARRESNPDTQYF
NA	TRBV7-3	few	TRBJ2-3	TGTGCCAGCAGCTCCTACACAGATACGCAGTATTTT	CASSSYTDTQYF
TRBD1	TRBV30	NA	TRBJ1-3	TGTGCCTGGAGGAGCAGGGGGACTGGAAACACCATATATTTT	CAWRSRGTGNTIYF
TRBD2	TRBV18	few	TRBJ2-1	TGTGCCAGCTCACACTACCGGGAGGGCCTAAATGAGCAGTTCTTC	CASSHYREGLNEQFF
NA	TRBV12-3/TRBV12-4	NA	TRBJ2-7	TGTGCCAGCACGGAGGGGTCCTACGAGCAGTACTTC	CASTEGSYEQYF
NA	TRBV19	NA	TRBJ2-5	TGTGCCAGTAGTAGTAGTGAGACCCAGTACTTC	CASSSSETQYF
NA	TRBV7-9	NA	TRBJ1-6	TGTGCCAGCAGCTTAGCAGTTAGCTCCTATAATTCACCCCTCCACTTT	CASSLAVSSYNSPLHF
NA	TRBV7-9	NA	TRBJ1-1	TGTGCCAGCAGCTTAGGGGCAGCCACTGAAGCTTTCTTT	CASSLGAATEAFF
TRBD2	TRBV24-1	few	TRBJ2-1	TGTGCCACCAGCCTTAGCGGGAGCTACAATGAGCAGTTCTTC	CATSLSGSYNEQFF
NA	TRBV12-5	NA	TRBJ2-2	TGTGCTAGTGCCCCCCGGGTGTCAACCGGGGAGCTGTTTTTT	CASAPRVSTGELFF
NA	TRBV19	many	TRBJ1-5	TGTGCCAGTAGAGATCTACAACAGGGCTTTAGTCAGCCCCAGCATTTT	CASRDLQQGFSQPQHF
TRBD1	TRBV11-3	once	TRBJ2-7	TGTGCCAGCAGCTTAGGACAGGGTTACAACGAGCAGTACTTC	CASSLGQGYNEQYF
NA	TRBV6-5	NA	TRBJ1-2	TGTGCCAGCTCGGACTCGGCGAACTACCACACCTTC	CASSDSANYHTF
TRBD1	TRBV6-5	once	TRBJ1-2	TGTGCCAGCAGGCTTCCGGGACAGCGTGATCATGGCTACACCTTC	CASRLPGQRDHGYTF
NA	TRBV5-1	few	TRBJ1-2	TGCGCCAGCAGCTTGGCCCCGACAGCTAACTATGGCTACACCTTC	CASSLAPTANYGYTF
TRBD1	TRBV7-9	NA	TRBJ2-7	TGTGCCAGCAGCTCACTGAGGACAGGGGTGTACGAGCAGTACTTC	CASSSLRTGVYEQYF